These 5 T cell receptor beta chains came from one sample sequenced in a study of early T cells in non-severe SARS-CoV-2 infection. TCRdb re-called the 5' RACE reads through MiXCR, storing one row per CDR3 protein. The sample shows about 64,000 distinct CDR3 sequences, almost 9% of them seen only once. Sample: whole blood, taken at baseline. The receptors here all came from an adult who was a healthcare worker with PCR-confirmed SARS-CoV-2 infection or an uninfected control (not recorded which).

This clonotype was found a few times. The V and J genes are TRBV10-3 and TRBJ2-7; perhaps D is TRBD1 or TRBD2 (7 bases each). This CDR3 is 15 amino acids long. Trimming took off 7 bases at V and 1 base at J, with 17 bases between the two ends. Germline CDR1 ENHRY, CDR2 SYGVKD. The CDR3 here is CAIKVGGGESYEQYF. For the CDR3, the DNA is TGTGCCATCAAGGTGGGAGGGGGCGAGTCCTACGAGCAGTACTTC.

This clonotype was detected ten times or more. For the CDR3, the DNA is TGTGCCAGCAGTGAAATAGACAGGGAACAGAATACGCAGTATTTT. Translation gives CASSEIDREQNTQYF. The chain joins TRBV25-1 to TRBJ2-3, with 7 bases lining up with TRBD1. The germline V gene encodes CDR1 MGHDK and CDR2 SYGVNS. The CDR3 covers 15 residues. V lost 2 bases to trimming and J lost 7 bases; unmatched junction nucleotides: 9. The full variable domain, with the rest looked up from reference TRBV25-1 and TRBJ2-3, is EADIYQTPRYLVIGTGKKITLECSQTMGHDKMYWYQQDPGMELHLIHYSYGVNSTEKGDLSSESTVSRIRTEHFPLTLESARPSHTSQYLCASSEIDREQNTQYFGPGTRLTVL.

This clonotype has more than one count but fewer than ten. This chain links TRBV10-3 with TRBJ1-1; tentatively, D is TRBD1 (5 bases). V lost 11 bases, J lost 2 bases, and 18 bases lay in between. CDR3 length equals 14 residues. The germline V gene encodes CDR1 ENHRY and CDR2 SYGVKD. CDR3: CALLVGQGNTEAFF. CDR3 nucleotide sequence: TGTGCCCTGCTGGTCGGCCAGGGTAACACTGAAGCTTTCTTT.

The genes are TRBV12-3 or TRBV12-4 and TRBJ1-1, with TRBD1 as a possible D gene (5 bases). CDR3 length equals 15 residues. V shed 6 bases and J shed 0 bases, with 14 bases lying between them. The CDR3 DNA is TGTGCCAGCAGCCCCGGGACGGTCATGAACACTGAAGCTTTCTTT. It encodes CASSPGTVMNTEAFF.

In this sample, this clonotype turned up many times. CDR3 protein: CASSAGTGDEQYF. The CDR3 bases are TGTGCCAGCAGCGCAGGGACAGGGGACGAGCAGTACTTC. The chain couples TRBV9 to TRBJ2-7, with 10 bases lining up with TRBD1. CDR3 length: 13 residues. Germline V gene lookup returns CDR1 SGDLS and CDR2 YYNGEE. V gave up 3 bases and J gave up 5 bases; unmatched junction bases: 2.